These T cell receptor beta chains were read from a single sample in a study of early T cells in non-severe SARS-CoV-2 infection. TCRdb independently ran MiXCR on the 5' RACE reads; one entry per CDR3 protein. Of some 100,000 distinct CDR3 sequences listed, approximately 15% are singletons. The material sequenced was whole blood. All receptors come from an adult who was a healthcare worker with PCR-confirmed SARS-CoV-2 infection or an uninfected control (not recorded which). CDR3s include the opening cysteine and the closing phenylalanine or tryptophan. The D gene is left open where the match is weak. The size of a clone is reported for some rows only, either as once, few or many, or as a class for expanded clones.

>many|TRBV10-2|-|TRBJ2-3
TGCGCCAGCAGTGAGTCTTCCTCGGGGGATACGCAGTATTTT
CASSESSSGDTQYF
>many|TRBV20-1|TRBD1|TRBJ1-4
TGCAGTGCTACGACAGGGGGATCTGAAAAACTGTTTTTT
CSATTGGSEKLFF
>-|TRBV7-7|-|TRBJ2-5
TGTGCCAGCAGCTTTTCTAGCAGTGAGACCCAGTACTTC
CASSFSSSETQYF
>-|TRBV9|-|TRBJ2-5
TGTGCCAGCAGCCCAGGGGGGAAAGGAGACCAAGAGACCCAGTACTTC
CASSPGGKGDQETQYF
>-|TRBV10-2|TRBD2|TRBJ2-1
TGCGCCAGCAGAATGAGCGGGGGTGTCTACAATGAGCAGTTCTTC
CASRMSGGVYNEQFF
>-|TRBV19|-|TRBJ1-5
TGTGCCAGTAGTAATTCAGGCTTGGGAAACGATCAGCCCCAGCATTTT
CASSNSGLGNDQPQHF
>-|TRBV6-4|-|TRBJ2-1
TGTGCCAGCAGTATCCTAGTCGGCAATGAGCAGTTCTTC
CASSILVGNEQFF
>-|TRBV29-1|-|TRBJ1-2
TGCAGCGCGATGCCGGGGTCCAGAGGCTACACCTTC
CSAMPGSRGYTF
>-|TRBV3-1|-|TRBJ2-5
TGTGCCAGCAGCCCAAGGGGGATAGCTTCAGAGACCCAGTACTTC
CASSPRGIASETQYF
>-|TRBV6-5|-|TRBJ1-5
TGTGCCAGCAGCTCCGGTGGGCAGGGGTATCAGCCCCAGCATTTT
CASSSGGQGYQPQHF
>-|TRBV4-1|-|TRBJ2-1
TGCGCCAGCAGCCAAGCGAGAGGGACAGGGCGGGGGGGCAATGAGCAGTTCTTC
CASSQARGTGRGGNEQFF
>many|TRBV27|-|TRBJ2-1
TGTGCCAGCAGTTTTCCAGGGGACGTCTACAATGAGCAGTTCTTC
CASSFPGDVYNEQFF
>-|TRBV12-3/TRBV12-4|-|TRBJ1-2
TGTGCCAGCAGTAATAGGGCTGGGAATGGCTACACCTTC
CASSNRAGNGYTF
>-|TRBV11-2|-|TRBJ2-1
TGTGCCAGCAGCTTATCAGCAGATTCCTACAATGAGCAGTTCTTC
CASSLSADSYNEQFF